This TCR beta chain is drawn from a study of cytomegalovirus exposure and HLA in healthy donors. Study results and caveats: The records held CMV serostatus as the only immune exposure information. As a later analysis showed, several of the most significant clusters appeared to be linked to common viral pathogens. Analyzed later, association rates of TCRs varied across HLA loci, with DRB1 most and HLA-C fewest. Earlier results showed most TCR beta V segments being productive about 87% or about 30% of the time.

A multiplex PCR was run with 60 Vbeta primers and 13 Jbeta primers. The repertoire was sequenced with immunoSEQ multiplex PCR; TCRdb's copy has only in-frame clones and lacks some. The data show some 140,000 clones, around four fifths seen once. Trimming cost V 6 bases and J 3 bases; bases outside gene matches: 1. The germline gives CDR1 WNHNN, CDR2 SYGVQD (reference sequence). This CDR3 has 14 amino acids. A remark on this clone: Its antigen is as yet unknown.

This sequence joins TRBV10-1 and TRBJ2-7; 14 bases map to TRBD2. This TCR was sampled from a woman aged 50 to 60 in good health and CMV-seropositive. The sequenced material came from PBMCs. CDR3 nucleotide sequence: TGCGCCAGCAGCGGACTAGCGGGAGGCTACGAGCAGTACTTC. Translating it yields CASSGLAGGYEQYF.